The rows below give T cell receptor beta chains drawn from one sample of a study of T cells in Graves' hyperthyroidism and ophthalmopathy. From the multiplex PCR reads, TCRdb called clonotypes with MiXCR, one entry per CDR3 protein. This sample has hundreds of thousands of distinct CDR3 sequences, with approximately 14% found just once. Sample: blood. The receptors shown here come from a woman aged 30 to 39 with Graves' hyperthyroidism. Both conserved end residues are part of each CDR3. The D gene is left open where the match is weak. Clone size is not always given. Where it is, it says once, few, many or a class for expanded clones.

TRBD2	TRBV11-1	many	TRBJ2-3	TGTGCCAGCAGCTTAACCCGGACTAGCGGGAGGACGACAGATACGCAGTATTTT	CASSLTRTSGRTTDTQYF
NA	TRBV4-1	few	TRBJ2-5	TGCGCCAGCAGCCGGTCCGAGGGAGTAGGAGAGACCCAGTACTTC	CASSRSEGVGETQYF
NA	TRBV2	many	TRBJ2-3	TGTGCCAGGAAAGCGGGCTCCACAGATACGCAGTATTTT	CARKAGSTDTQYF
NA	TRBV6-1	many	TRBJ2-7	TGTGCCAGCAGCGACGCTGGATCCTACGAGCAGTACTTC	CASSDAGSYEQYF
NA	TRBV19	NA	TRBJ2-5	TGTGCCACCTCGGCGACACTAGCACCCCACGGGACCCAGTACTTC	CATSATLAPHGTQYF
NA	TRBV19	NA	TRBJ2-5	TGTGCCAGTAGTGGACGAATTCTTCAAGAGACCCAGTACTTC	CASSGRILQETQYF
NA	TRBV7-8	many	TRBJ2-5	TGTGCCAGCAGCTCCCGAGCCTACCAAGAGACCCAGTACTTC	CASSSRAYQETQYF
NA	TRBV11-2	many	TRBJ2-7	TGTGCCAGCAGCTTAAGCGACTTCGGGTACGAGCAGTACTTC	CASSLSDFGYEQYF
TRBD2	TRBV28	many	TRBJ2-1	TGTGCCAGCAGTTTAGGCGGGAGGGCCGGTGAGCAGTTCTTC	CASSLGGRAGEQFF
NA	TRBV20-1	many	TRBJ1-1	TGCAGTGCTCGTGGGGGGGTGGATACTGAAGCTTTCTTT	CSARGGVDTEAFF
NA	TRBV19	few	TRBJ1-6	TGTGCCAGTAGTATTGGGACCCAGAGAGATTCACCCCTCCACTTT	CASSIGTQRDSPLHF
TRBD2	TRBV2	few	TRBJ2-5	TGTGCCAGCAGACCCAGCGGGAGGGCCGAGTACTTC	CASRPSGRAEYF
NA	TRBV5-1	NA	TRBJ2-5	TGCGCCAGCAGCTTGTATCCTGGACAAGAGACCCAGTACTTC	CASSLYPGQETQYF
NA	TRBV9	few	TRBJ2-3	TGTGCCAGCAGCCAAAGGCCGGATACCCTCACAGATACGCAGTATTTT	CASSQRPDTLTDTQYF
NA	TRBV12-3/TRBV12-4	few	TRBJ2-6	TGTGCCAGCAGCACACTGACAGCCCCCTCTGGGGCCAACGTCCTGACTTTC	CASSTLTAPSGANVLTF
NA	TRBV25-1	many	TRBJ2-7	TGTGCCAGCAGTGAATCGGGCAGAGGGGACGAGCAGTACTTC	CASSESGRGDEQYF
NA	TRBV20-1	NA	TRBJ1-2	TGCAGTGCTAGACAAAAGACACCCGGCTATGGCTACACCTTC	CSARQKTPGYGYTF